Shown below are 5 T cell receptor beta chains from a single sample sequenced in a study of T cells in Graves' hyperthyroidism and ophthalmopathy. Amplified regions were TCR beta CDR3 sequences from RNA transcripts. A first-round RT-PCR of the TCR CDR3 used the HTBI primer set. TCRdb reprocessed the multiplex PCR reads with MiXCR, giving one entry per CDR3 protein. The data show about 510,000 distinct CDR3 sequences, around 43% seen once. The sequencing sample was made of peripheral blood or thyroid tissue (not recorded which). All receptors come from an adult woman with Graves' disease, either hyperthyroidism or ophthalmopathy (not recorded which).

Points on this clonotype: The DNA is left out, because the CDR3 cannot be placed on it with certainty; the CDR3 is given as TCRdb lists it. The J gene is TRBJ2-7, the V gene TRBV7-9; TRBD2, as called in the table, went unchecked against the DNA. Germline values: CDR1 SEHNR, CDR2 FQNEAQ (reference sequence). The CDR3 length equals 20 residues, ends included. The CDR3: CASSIYLCSVEGGHSYEQYF.

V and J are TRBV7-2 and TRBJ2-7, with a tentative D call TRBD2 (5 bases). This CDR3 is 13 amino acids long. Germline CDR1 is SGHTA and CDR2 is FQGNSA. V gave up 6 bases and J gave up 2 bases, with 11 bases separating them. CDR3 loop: CASRERNPYEQYF. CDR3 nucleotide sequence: TGTGCCAGCAGGGAGCGGAACCCCTACGAGCAGTACTTC.

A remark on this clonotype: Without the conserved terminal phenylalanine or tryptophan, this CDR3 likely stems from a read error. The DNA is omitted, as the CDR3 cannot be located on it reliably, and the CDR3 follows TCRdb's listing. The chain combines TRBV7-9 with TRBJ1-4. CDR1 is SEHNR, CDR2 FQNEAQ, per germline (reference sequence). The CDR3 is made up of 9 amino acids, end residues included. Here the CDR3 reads CASSLARTS.

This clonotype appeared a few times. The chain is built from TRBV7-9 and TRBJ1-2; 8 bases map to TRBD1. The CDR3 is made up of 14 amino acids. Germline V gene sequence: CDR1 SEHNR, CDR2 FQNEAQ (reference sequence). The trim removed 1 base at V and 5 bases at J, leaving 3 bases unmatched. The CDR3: CASSLDDRGYGYTF. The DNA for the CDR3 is TGTGCCAGCAGCTTAGACGACAGGGGATATGGCTACACCTTC. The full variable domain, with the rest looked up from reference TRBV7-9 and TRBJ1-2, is DTGVSQNPRHKITKRGQNVTFRCDPISEHNRLYWYRQTLGQGPEFLTYFQNEAQLEKSRLLSDRFSAERPKGSFSTLEIQRTEQGDSAMYLCASSLDDRGYGYTFGSGTRLTVV.

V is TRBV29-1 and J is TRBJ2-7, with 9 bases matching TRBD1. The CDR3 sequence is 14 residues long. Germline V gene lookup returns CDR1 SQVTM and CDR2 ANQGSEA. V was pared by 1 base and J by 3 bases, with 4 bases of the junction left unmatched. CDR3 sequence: CSVEAGQGFYEQYF. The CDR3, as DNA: TGCAGCGTTGAAGCGGGACAGGGTTTCTACGAGCAGTACTTC.